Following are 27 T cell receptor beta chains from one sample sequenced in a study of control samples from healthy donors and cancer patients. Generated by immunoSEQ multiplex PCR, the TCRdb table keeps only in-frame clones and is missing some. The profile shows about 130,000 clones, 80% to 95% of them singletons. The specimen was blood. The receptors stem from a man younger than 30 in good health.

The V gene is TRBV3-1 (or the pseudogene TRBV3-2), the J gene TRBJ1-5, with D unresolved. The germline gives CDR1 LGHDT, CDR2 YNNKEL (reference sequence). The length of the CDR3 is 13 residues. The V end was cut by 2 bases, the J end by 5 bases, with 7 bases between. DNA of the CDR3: TGTGCCAGCAGCCAAAGTCCTCATCAGCCCCAGCATTTT. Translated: CASSQSPHQPQHF.

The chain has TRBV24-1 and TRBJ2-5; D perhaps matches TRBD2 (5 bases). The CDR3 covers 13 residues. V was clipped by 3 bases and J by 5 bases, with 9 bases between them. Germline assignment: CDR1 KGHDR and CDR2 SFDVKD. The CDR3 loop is CATSDLWEETQYF. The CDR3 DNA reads TGTGCCACCAGTGATCTGTGGGAGGAGACCCAGTACTTC.

The CDR3 protein is CASSEGRAYTEAFF. The CDR3 region has the DNA TGTGCCAGCAGTGAAGGCAGGGCGTACACTGAAGCTTTCTTT. The rearrangement links TRBV2 to TRBJ1-1; TRBD1 might be the D (5 bases). Germline CDR1 and CDR2: SNHLY and FYNNEI. Trimming removed 1 base at V and 3 bases at J, with 9 bases between. The CDR3 runs 14 residues.

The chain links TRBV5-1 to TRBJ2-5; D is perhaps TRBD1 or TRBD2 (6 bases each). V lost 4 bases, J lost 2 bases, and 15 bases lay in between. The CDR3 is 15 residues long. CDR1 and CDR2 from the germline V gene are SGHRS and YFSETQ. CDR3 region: CASSPEGGNQETQYF. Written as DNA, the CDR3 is TGCGCCAGCAGCCCCGAGGGGGGAAATCAAGAGACCCAGTACTTC.

CDR3 in DNA: TGTGCCAGCAGCGTAGGGGCCGCCAATCAGCCCCAGCATTTT. It specifies CASSVGAANQPQHF. The V and J genes are TRBV9 and TRBJ1-5; D gene unclear. CDR1 is SGDLS, CDR2 YYNGEE, per germline. V lost 0 bases and J lost 3, with 7 bases in between. The CDR3 is made up of 14 amino acids. Using reference TRBV9 and TRBJ1-5 for the parts outside the CDR3, the full variable domain is DSGVTQTPKHLITATGQRVTLRCSPRSGDLSVYWYQQSLDQGLQFLIQYYNGEERAKGNILERFSAQQFPDLHSELNLSSLELGDSALYFCASSVGAANQPQHFGDGTRLSIL.

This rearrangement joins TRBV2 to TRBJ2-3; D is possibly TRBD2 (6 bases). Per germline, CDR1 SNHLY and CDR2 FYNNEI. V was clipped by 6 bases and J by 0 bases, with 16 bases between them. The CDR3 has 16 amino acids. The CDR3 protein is CASRAPGLISTDTQYF. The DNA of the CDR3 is TGTGCCAGCAGAGCCCCGGGACTCATAAGCACAGATACGCAGTATTTT. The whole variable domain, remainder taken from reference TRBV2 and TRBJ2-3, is EPEVTQTPSHQVTQMGQEVILRCVPISNHLYFYWYRQILGQKVEFLVSFYNNEISEKSEIFDDQFSVERPDGSNFTLKIRSTKLEDSAMYFCASRAPGLISTDTQYFGPGTRLTVL.

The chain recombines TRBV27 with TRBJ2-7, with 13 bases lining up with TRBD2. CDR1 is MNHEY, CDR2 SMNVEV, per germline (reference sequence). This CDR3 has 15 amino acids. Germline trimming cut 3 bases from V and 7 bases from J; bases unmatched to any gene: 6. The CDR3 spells CASSFWTSGRREQYV. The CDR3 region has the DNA TGTGCCAGCAGTTTCTGGACTAGCGGGAGACGGGAGCAGTACGTC.

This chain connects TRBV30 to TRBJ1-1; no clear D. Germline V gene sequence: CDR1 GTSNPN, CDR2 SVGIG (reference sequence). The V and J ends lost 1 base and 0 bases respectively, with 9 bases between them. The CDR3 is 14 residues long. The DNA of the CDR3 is TGTGCCTGGAGTGGATCTATGATGAACACTGAAGCTTTCTTT. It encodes CAWSGSMMNTEAFF.

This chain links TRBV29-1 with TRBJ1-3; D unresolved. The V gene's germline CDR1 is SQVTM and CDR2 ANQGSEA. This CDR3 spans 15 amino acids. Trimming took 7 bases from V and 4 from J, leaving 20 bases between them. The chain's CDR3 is CSAFLPRTSGNTIYF. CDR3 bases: TGCAGCGCGTTTTTACCCCGGACGTCGGGAAACACCATATATTTT.

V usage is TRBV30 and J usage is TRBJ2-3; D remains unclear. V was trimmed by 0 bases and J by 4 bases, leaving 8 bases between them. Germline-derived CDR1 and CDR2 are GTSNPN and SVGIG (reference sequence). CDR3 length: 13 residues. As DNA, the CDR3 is TGTGCCTGGAGTGTACGTGGGGCAGATACGCAGTATTTT. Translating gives CAWSVRGADTQYF.

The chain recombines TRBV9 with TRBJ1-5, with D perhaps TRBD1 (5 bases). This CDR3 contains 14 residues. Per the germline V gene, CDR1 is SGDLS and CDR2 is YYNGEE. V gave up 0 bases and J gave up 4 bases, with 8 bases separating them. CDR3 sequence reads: CASSVGTSNQPQHF. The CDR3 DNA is TGTGCCAGCAGCGTAGGGACATCAAATCAGCCCCAGCATTTT.

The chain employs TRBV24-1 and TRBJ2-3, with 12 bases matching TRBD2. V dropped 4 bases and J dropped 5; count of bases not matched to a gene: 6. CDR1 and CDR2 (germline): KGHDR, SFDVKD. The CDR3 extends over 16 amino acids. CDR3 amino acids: CATSESPSGRGDTQYF. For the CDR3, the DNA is TGTGCCACCAGTGAATCCCCTAGCGGGAGGGGAGATACGCAGTATTTT.

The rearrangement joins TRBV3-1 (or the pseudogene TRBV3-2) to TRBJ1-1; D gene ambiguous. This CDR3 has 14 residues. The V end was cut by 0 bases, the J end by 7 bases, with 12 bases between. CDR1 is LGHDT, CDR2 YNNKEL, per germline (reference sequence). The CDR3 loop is CASSQDLTGFEAFF. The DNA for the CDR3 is TGTGCCAGCAGCCAAGATCTAACGGGTTTTGAAGCTTTCTTT.

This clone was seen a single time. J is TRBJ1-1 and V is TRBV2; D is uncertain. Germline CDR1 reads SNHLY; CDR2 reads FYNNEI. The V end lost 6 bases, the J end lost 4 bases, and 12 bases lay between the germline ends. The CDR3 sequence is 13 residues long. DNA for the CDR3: TGTGCCAGCAGGGTCATGGCGGGCACTGAAGCTTTCTTT. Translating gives CASRVMAGTEAFF.

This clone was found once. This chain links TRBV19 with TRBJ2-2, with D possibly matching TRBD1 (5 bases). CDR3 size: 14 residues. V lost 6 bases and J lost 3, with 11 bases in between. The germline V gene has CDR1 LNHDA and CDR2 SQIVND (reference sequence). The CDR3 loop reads CASRTQGDTGELFF. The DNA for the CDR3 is TGTGCCAGTAGGACACAAGGGGACACCGGGGAGCTGTTTTTT.

This CDR3 reads CASSGGNQPQHF. CDR3 nucleotide sequence: TGTGCCAGCAGTGGGGGGAACCAGCCCCAGCATTTT. The J gene is TRBJ1-5, the V gene TRBV28; D possibly corresponds to TRBD1 (5 bases). This CDR3 is 12 amino acids long. The germline V gene has CDR1 MDHEN and CDR2 SYDVKM. The V end lost 5 bases, the J end lost 7 bases, and 9 bases lay between the germline ends.

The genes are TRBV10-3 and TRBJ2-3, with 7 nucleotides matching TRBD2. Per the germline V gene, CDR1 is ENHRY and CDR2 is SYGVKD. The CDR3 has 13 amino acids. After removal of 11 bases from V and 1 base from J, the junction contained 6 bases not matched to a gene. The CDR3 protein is CAVIAGRTDTQYF. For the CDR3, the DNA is TGTGCCGTAATAGCGGGCCGCACAGATACGCAGTATTTT.

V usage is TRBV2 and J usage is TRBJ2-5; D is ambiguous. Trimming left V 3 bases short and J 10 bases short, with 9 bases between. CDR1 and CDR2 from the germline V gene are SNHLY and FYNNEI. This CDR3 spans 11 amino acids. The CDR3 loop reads CASSEAIRQYF. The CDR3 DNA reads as TGTGCCAGCAGTGAGGCGATTCGCCAGTACTTC.

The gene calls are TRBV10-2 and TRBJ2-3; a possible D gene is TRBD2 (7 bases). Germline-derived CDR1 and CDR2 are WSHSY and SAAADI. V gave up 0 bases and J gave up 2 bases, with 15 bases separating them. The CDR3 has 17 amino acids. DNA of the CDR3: TGCGCCAGCAGTGAGTCAGAACAGGGACTATACACAGATACGCAGTATTTT. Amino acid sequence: CASSESEQGLYTDTQYF.

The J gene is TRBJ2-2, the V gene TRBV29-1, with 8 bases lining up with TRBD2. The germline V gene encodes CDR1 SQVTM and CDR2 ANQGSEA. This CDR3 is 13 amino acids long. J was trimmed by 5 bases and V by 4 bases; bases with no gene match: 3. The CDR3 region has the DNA TGCAGCGTTGCCCGCGGGGGGACCGGGGAGCTGTTTTTT. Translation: CSVARGGTGELFF.

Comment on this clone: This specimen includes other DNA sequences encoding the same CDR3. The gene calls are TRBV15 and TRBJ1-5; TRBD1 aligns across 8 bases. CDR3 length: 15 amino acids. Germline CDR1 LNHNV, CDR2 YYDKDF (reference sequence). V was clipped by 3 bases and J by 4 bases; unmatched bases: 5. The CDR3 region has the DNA TGTGCCACCAGCAGCAGACGGACAGGGAATCAGCCCCAGCATTTT. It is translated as CATSSRRTGNQPQHF. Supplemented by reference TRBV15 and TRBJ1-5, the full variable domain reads DAMVIQNPRYQVTQFGKPVTLSCSQTLNHNVMYWYQQKSSQAPKLLFHYYDKDFNNEADTPDNFQSRRPNTSFCFLDIRSPGLGDTAMYLCATSSRRTGNQPQHFGDGTRLSIL.

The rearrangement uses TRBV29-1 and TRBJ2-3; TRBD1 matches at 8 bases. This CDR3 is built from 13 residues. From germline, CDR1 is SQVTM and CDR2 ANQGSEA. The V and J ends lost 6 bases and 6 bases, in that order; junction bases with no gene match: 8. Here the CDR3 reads CSVGQGTRDTQYF. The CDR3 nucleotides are TGCAGCGTCGGACAGGGAACGAGGGATACGCAGTATTTT.

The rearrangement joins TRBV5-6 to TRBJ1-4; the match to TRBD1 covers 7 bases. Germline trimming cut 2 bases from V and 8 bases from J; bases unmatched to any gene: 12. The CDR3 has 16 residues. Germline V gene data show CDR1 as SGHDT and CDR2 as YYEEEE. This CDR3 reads CASSLGGGQSGEKLFF. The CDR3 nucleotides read TGTGCCAGCAGCTTAGGAGGGGGACAGAGCGGGGAAAAACTGTTTTTT. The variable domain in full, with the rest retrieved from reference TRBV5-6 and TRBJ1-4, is DAGVTQSPTHLIKTRGQQVTLRCSPKSGHDTVSWYQQALGQGPQFIFQYYEEEERQRGNFPDRFSGHQFPNYSSELNVNALLLGDSALYLCASSLGGGQSGEKLFFGSGTQLSVL.

CDR3 protein: CASSRDREFSGELFF. The CDR3 DNA is TGTGCCAGTAGTAGGGACAGGGAGTTTTCCGGGGAGCTGTTTTTT. The chain couples TRBV19 to TRBJ2-2, with TRBD1 matching 9 bases. CDR1 is LNHDA and CDR2 is SQIVND in the germline V gene (reference sequence). The V and J ends lost 4 bases and 6 bases, in that order; junction bases with no gene match: 6. The CDR3 extends over 15 amino acids.

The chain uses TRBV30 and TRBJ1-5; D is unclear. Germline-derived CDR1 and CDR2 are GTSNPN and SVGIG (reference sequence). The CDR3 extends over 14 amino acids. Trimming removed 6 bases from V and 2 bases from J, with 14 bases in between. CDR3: CACTPGLGNQPQHF. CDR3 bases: TGTGCCTGCACTCCCGGTCTGGGCAATCAGCCCCAGCATTTT.

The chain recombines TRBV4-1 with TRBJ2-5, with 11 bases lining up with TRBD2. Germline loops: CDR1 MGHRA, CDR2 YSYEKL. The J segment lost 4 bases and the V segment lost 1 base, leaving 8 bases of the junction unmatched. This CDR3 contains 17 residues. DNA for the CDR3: TGCGCCAGCAGCCAAGTTGGAGCTCTAGCGGGGGGAGAGACCCAGTACTTC. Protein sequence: CASSQVGALAGGETQYF.

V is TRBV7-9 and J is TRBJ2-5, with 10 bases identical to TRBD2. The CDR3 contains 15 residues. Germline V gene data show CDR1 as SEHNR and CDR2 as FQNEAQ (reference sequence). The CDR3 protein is CALRASGSSQETQYF. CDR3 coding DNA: TGTGCTCTGCGGGCTAGCGGGAGTAGTCAAGAGACCCAGTACTTC.